Listed below are T cell receptor beta chains from one sample, sequenced in a study of blood T cell repertoires in COVID-19. Generated by immunoSEQ multiplex PCR, the TCRdb table keeps only in-frame clones and is missing some. Among some 16,000 clones listed, 70% to 90% were seen once. The sample comprised peripheral blood. Every receptor here comes from a human donor in a cohort sampled during active COVID-19. The CDR3 runs from the conserved cysteine through the conserved F or W. D genes are given only for firm matches. The size entry is marked missing in some rows and otherwise reads once, few, many or a size class.

v_call	j_call	clone_size	d_call	cdr3_aa	cdr3_nt
TRBV29-1	TRBJ2-7	NA	NA	CSVWGAGNYYEQYF	TGCAGCGTTTGGGGAGCTGGGAACTACTACGAGCAGTACTTC
TRBV19	TRBJ2-3	once	NA	CATRPAGTGTDTQYF	TGTGCCACCCGTCCGGCAGGGACTGGAACAGATACGCAGTATTTT
TRBV7-2	TRBJ1-2	NA	TRBD1	CASSLGPGDSYGYTF	TGTGCCAGCAGCTTAGGTCCAGGGGACAGCTATGGCTACACCTTC
TRBV7-3	TRBJ2-1	once	NA	CASSPGRRAYNEQFF	TGTGCCAGCAGCCCTGGACGGCGGGCCTACAATGAGCAGTTCTTC
TRBV27	TRBJ2-7	NA	NA	CASSLAGYEQYF	TGTGCCAGCAGTTTAGCGGGGTACGAGCAGTACTTC
TRBV7-3	TRBJ1-1	NA	NA	CASSLNPPYTEAFF	TGTGCCAGCAGCTTAAATCCCCCTTACACTGAAGCTTTCTTT
TRBV6-2/TRBV6-3	TRBJ2-3	once	NA	CASSYSGGHRTDTQYF	TGTGCCAGCAGTTACTCGGGGGGGCATCGGACAGATACGCAGTATTTT
TRBV7-9	TRBJ2-2	NA	NA	CASSLAAQGTNTGELFF	TGTGCCAGCAGCTTAGCCGCGCAAGGGACAAACACCGGGGAGCTGTTTTTT
TRBV11-2	TRBJ2-3	NA	TRBD1	CASSLVGQGPDTQYF	TGTGCCAGCAGCTTAGTGGGACAGGGGCCAGATACGCAGTATTTT
TRBV21-1	TRBJ2-3	once	NA	CASRHRTGEDTQYF	TGTGCCAGCAGACACAGGACAGGGGAAGATACGCAGTATTTT
TRBV2	TRBJ1-1	NA	NA	CASSESLSGYEAFF	TGTGCCAGCAGTGAATCCCTATCGGGGTATGAAGCTTTCTTT
TRBV7-6	TRBJ1-2	NA	TRBD1	CASSPGQGDGYTF	TGTGCCAGCAGCCCGGGACAGGGGGATGGCTACACCTTC
TRBV4-2	TRBJ2-5	NA	TRBD2	CASSQAGAGLQETQYF	TGTGCCAGCAGCCAAGCCGGAGCGGGGCTACAAGAGACCCAGTACTTC
TRBV3-1/TRBV3-2	TRBJ2-1	NA	TRBD2	CASSPGGSYNEQFF	TGTGCCAGCAGCCCGGGAGGGAGTTACAATGAGCAGTTCTTC
TRBV20-1	TRBJ1-4	NA	TRBD1	CSASETGRPEKLFF	TGCAGTGCTAGTGAGACAGGGCGGCCCGAAAAACTGTTTTTT
TRBV19	TRBJ1-5	NA	TRBD1	CASAGPGQGPNQPQHF	TGTGCCAGCGCCGGCCCCGGACAGGGCCCCAATCAGCCCCAGCATTTT
TRBV9	TRBJ1-3	NA	NA	CASSVAGGISGNTIYF	TGTGCCAGCAGCGTTGCGGGGGGGATATCTGGAAACACCATATATTTT
TRBV7-6	TRBJ2-1	NA	TRBD2	CASSSQTSGGYNEQFF	TGTGCCAGCAGCTCCCAGACTAGCGGGGGATACAATGAGCAGTTCTTC
TRBV6-6	TRBJ1-4	NA	TRBD1	CASSRTGVNEKLFF	TGTGCCAGCAGCAGGACAGGGGTGAATGAAAAACTGTTTTTT
TRBV5-1	TRBJ2-2	few	NA	CASSLSGAGELFF	TGCGCCAGCAGCTTGTCGGGGGCCGGGGAGCTGTTTTTT
TRBV11-2	TRBJ2-1	NA	TRBD2	CASSLDPGGDEQFF	TGTGCCAGCAGCTTAGACCCGGGGGGGGATGAGCAGTTCTTC
TRBV9	TRBJ2-2	NA	NA	CAPSLGGADTGELFF	TGTGCCCCCAGCCTGGGGGGGGCAGACACCGGGGAGCTGTTTTTT
TRBV1	TRBJ2-2	NA	NA	CTSYDVAGNTGELFF	TGCACCAGTTATGACGTAGCGGGGAACACCGGGGAGCTGTTTTTT
TRBV6-2/TRBV6-3	TRBJ2-1	few	TRBD1	CASSDTGGNEQFF	TGTGCCAGCAGTGATACAGGGGGGAATGAGCAGTTCTTC
TRBV5-4	TRBJ1-6	few	TRBD1	CASSSRDRGRSPLHF	TGTGCCAGCAGCTCACGCGACAGGGGGCGATCACCCCTCCACTTT
TRBV18	TRBJ2-1	NA	TRBD1	CASSPGTGGDGQFF	TGTGCCAGCTCACCGGGGACAGGGGGCGACGGGCAGTTCTTC
TRBV18	TRBJ2-7	NA	NA	CASSPNRNYEQYF	TGTGCCAGCTCACCAAACAGGAACTACGAGCAGTACTTC
TRBV18	TRBJ1-2	NA	NA	CASSSARDGYTF	TGTGCCAGCTCGTCCGCACGGGATGGCTACACCTTC
TRBV27	TRBJ2-2	NA	NA	CASSRGGGTGELFF	TGTGCCAGCAGTAGAGGGGGGGGCACCGGGGAGCTGTTTTTT
TRBV10-2	TRBJ2-7	NA	NA	CASNAEDSSYEQYF	TGCGCCAGCAACGCGGAGGACAGCTCCTACGAGCAGTACTTC
TRBV6-2/TRBV6-3	TRBJ2-7	NA	TRBD1	CASSRTGGIHEQYF	TGTGCCAGCAGTCGGACAGGGGGAATCCACGAGCAGTACTTC
TRBV4-3	TRBJ1-2	NA	TRBD1	CASSQTDRDYTF	TGCGCCAGCAGCCAAACTGACAGGGACTACACCTTC
TRBV27	TRBJ2-1	NA	TRBD1	CASSLIISGGSYNEQFF	TGTGCCAGCAGTTTAATCATCTCAGGGGGCTCCTACAATGAGCAGTTCTTC
TRBV7-3	TRBJ2-3	NA	TRBD2	CASSRGGAGGTDTQYF	TGTGCCAGCAGCCGCGGGGGGGCCGGGGGCACAGATACGCAGTATTTT
TRBV5-4	TRBJ1-4	once	TRBD1	CASSSGTGEGGREKLFF	TGTGCCAGCAGTTCCGGGACAGGGGAGGGCGGGCGAGAAAAACTGTTTTTT
TRBV12-5	TRBJ1-5	few	NA	CASGPTGLDQPQHF	TGTGCTAGTGGTCCCACAGGTTTAGATCAGCCCCAGCATTTT
TRBV9	TRBJ2-3	NA	TRBD2	CASSVTGTSGGALAKLTDTQYF	TGTGCCAGCAGCGTTACCGGGACTAGCGGGGGGGCTCTTGCTAAACTCACAGATACGCAGTATTTT
TRBV12-3/TRBV12-4	TRBJ1-6	NA	NA	CASSSRDRVLHF	TGTGCCAGCAGCTCCCGAGACAGAGTACTCCACTTT
TRBV19	TRBJ2-5	NA	NA	CASSRQPPGVQETQYF	TGTGCCAGTAGTAGGCAGCCCCCCGGGGTCCAAGAGACCCAGTACTTC
TRBV7-3	TRBJ1-2	NA	TRBD1	CASSLDDRVPYGYTF	TGTGCCAGCAGCTTAGACGACAGGGTCCCCTATGGCTACACCTTC
TRBV19	TRBJ2-7	NA	TRBD1	CASTDSAWTGAAYEQYF	TGTGCCAGTACCGACTCTGCCTGGACAGGGGCGGCCTACGAGCAGTACTTC
TRBV5-5	TRBJ1-5	few	NA	CASSYRPGTNQPQHF	TGTGCCAGCAGTTACCGGCCGGGGACAAATCAGCCCCAGCATTTT
TRBV7-2	TRBJ2-2	NA	TRBD2	CASSPGTTYTGELFF	TGTGCCAGCAGCCCCGGGACTACTTACACCGGGGAGCTGTTTTTT
TRBV7-2	TRBJ2-1	NA	TRBD2	CASSSELAGFRNEQFF	TGTGCCAGCAGCTCGGAACTAGCGGGGTTTCGCAATGAGCAGTTCTTC
TRBV2	TRBJ2-1	NA	NA	CASGMGSSYNEQFF	TGTGCCAGCGGGATGGGGAGCTCCTACAATGAGCAGTTCTTC
TRBV5-1	TRBJ2-7	few	TRBD1	CASSLQGPWSEQYF	TGCGCCAGCAGCCTACAGGGGCCCTGGAGCGAGCAGTACTTC
TRBV7-2	TRBJ2-1	NA	TRBD1	CASSLTLTGVLPYNEQFF	TGTGCCAGCAGCTTGACCCTAACAGGGGTTCTACCCTACAATGAGCAGTTCTTC
TRBV6-2/TRBV6-3	TRBJ2-1	NA	NA	CASSSQGYNEQFF	TGTGCCAGCAGTTCACAGGGTTACAATGAGCAGTTCTTC
TRBV10-3	TRBJ1-2	NA	TRBD1	CATKEGADSSYGYTF	TGTGCCACCAAGGAGGGGGCGGACAGCTCCTATGGCTACACCTTC
TRBV7-3	TRBJ2-3	NA	TRBD2	CASSSGLAGSATQYF	TGTGCCAGCAGCTCGGGACTAGCGGGGTCGGCTACGCAGTATTTT
TRBV6-5	TRBJ1-2	NA	TRBD1	CASSYAFGGGIGYTF	TGTGCCAGCAGTTACGCCTTTGGAGGGGGCATTGGCTACACCTTC
TRBV5-4	TRBJ1-3	NA	NA	CASSLGGQGVSAGNTIYF	TGTGCCAGCAGCTTGGGGGGACAAGGGGTCTCGGCTGGAAACACCATATATTTT
TRBV7-2	TRBJ1-5	NA	NA	CASSFGDNQPQHF	TGTGCCAGCAGCTTCGGGGACAATCAGCCCCAGCATTTT
TRBV7-9	TRBJ1-1	few	NA	CASSLTPPGGDTEAFF	TGTGCCAGCAGCTTAACCCCTCCGGGGGGGGACACTGAAGCTTTCTTT
TRBV4-3	TRBJ2-1	once	TRBD2	CASSQDTGGPYNEQFF	TGCGCCAGCAGCCAAGATACGGGGGGGCCGTACAATGAGCAGTTCTTC
TRBV18	TRBJ1-4	NA	TRBD1	CASSPQDRELFF	TGTGCCAGCTCACCCCAGGACAGGGAACTGTTTTTT